The entry that follows covers one T cell receptor beta chain sequence. The CDR3 has 13 amino acids. The germline gives CDR1 MNHEY, CDR2 SMNVEV (reference sequence). The V end was cut by 3 bases, the J end by 1 base, with 3 bases between. This sample was taken from a study of technical replicates of blood from a handful of donors. Profiled with immunoSEQ multiplex PCR; TCRdb holds only in-frame clones, not every one. The sample yields around 76,000 clones, 91% seen once. The chain is built from TRBV27 and TRBJ2-2, with D uncertain. Sequencing was done on a sample of T cells isolated from PBMCs. The source is a human donor in good health. Written as DNA, the CDR3 is TGTGCCAGCAGTTTCCTGAACACCGGGGAGCTGTTTTTT. This gives the protein CASSFLNTGELFF.